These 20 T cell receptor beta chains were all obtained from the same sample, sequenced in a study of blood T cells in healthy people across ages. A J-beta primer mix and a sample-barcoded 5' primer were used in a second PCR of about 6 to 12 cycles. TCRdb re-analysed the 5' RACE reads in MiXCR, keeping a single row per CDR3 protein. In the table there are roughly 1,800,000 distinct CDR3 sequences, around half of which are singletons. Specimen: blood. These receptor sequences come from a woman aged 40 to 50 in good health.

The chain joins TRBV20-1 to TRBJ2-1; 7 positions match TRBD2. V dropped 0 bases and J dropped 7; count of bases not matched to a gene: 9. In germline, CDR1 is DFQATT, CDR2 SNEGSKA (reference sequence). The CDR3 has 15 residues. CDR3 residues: CSARDRGLGINEQFF. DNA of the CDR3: TGCAGTGCTAGAGATCGAGGACTAGGGATTAATGAGCAGTTCTTC.

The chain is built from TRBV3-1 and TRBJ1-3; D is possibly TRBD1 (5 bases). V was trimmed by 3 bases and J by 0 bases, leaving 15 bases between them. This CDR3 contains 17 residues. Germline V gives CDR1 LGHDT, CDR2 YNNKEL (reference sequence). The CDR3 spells CASSHLGRGRSGNTIYF. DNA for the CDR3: TGTGCCAGCAGCCACCTAGGGAGGGGCCGCTCTGGAAACACCATATATTTT.

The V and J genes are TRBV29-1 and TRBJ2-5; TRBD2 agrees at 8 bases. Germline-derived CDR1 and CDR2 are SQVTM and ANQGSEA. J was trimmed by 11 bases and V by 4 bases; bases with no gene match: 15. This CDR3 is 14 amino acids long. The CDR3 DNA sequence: TGCAGCGTTGGGGCTAGCGGGCGGTACAATGAGCAGTACTTC. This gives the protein CSVGASGRYNEQYF.

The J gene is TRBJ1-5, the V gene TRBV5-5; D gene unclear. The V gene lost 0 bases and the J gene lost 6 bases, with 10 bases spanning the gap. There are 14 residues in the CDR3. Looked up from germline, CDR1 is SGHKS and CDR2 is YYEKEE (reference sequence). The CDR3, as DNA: TGTGCCAGCAGCTTGGTGGAACCGGGTCAGCCCCAGCATTTT. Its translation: CASSLVEPGQPQHF. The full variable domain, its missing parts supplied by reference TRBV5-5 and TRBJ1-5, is DAGVTQSPTHLIKTRGQQVTLRCSPISGHKSVSWYQQVLGQGPQFIFQYYEKEERGRGNFPDRFSARQFPNYSSELNVNALLLGDSALYLCASSLVEPGQPQHFGDGTRLSIL.

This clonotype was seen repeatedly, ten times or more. This CDR3 reads CSARRDSETSYEQYF. The CDR3 region has the DNA TGCAGTGCTCGTCGGGACTCTGAAACCTCCTACGAGCAGTACTTC. The chain is built from TRBV20-1 and TRBJ2-7, with D possibly TRBD2 on 6 matching bases. The V gene lost 5 bases and the J gene lost 0 bases, with 17 bases spanning the gap. CDR1 is DFQATT, CDR2 SNEGSKA, per germline (reference sequence). CDR3 length: 15 amino acids.

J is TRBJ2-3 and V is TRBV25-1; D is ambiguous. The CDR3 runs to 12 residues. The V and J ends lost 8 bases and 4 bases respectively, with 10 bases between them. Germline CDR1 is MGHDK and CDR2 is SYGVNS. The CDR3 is CASGRLPDTQYF. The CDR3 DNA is TGTGCCAGCGGAAGGCTGCCAGATACGCAGTATTTT.

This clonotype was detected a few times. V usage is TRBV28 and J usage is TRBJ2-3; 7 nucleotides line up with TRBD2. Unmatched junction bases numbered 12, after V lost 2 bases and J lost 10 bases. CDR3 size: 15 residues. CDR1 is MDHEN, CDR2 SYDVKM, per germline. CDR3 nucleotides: TGTGCCAGCAGTTTAACAGCGGGGCCCACCGAGGCGCAGTATTTT. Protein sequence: CASSLTAGPTEAQYF.

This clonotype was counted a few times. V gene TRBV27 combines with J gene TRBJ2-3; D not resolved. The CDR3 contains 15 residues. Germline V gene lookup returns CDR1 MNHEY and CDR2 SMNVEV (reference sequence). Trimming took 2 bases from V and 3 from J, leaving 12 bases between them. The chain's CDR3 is CASSLARLLTDTQYF. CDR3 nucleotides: TGTGCCAGCAGTTTAGCTCGTCTACTGACAGATACGCAGTATTTT.

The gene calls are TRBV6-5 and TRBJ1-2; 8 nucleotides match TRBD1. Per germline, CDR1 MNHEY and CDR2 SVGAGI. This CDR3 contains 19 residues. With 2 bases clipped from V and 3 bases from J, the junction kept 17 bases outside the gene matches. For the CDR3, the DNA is TGTGCCAGCAGTTACAAGCGCCCAACCCTGACAGGGGTCGACTATGGCTACACCTTC. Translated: CASSYKRPTLTGVDYGYTF.

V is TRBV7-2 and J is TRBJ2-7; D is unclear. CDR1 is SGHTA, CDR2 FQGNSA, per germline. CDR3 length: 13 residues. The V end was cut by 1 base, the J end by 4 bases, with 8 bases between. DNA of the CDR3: TGTGCCAGCAGCTTAGTTGGCATTTACGAGCAGTACTTC. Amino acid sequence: CASSLVGIYEQYF.

The CDR3 DNA reads TGCAGTACAAGAGTGGGGGATACGCAGTATTTT. Its translation: CSTRVGDTQYF. The rearrangement joins TRBV20-1 to TRBJ2-3; D is unclear. V lost 8 bases to trimming and J lost 6 bases, with 12 bases between them. This CDR3 is 11 amino acids long. Germline V lookup: CDR1 DFQATT, CDR2 SNEGSKA (reference sequence).

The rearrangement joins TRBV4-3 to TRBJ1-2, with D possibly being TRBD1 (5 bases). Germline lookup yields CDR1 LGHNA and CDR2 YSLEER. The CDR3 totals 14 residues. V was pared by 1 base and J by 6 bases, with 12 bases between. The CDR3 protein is CASSQGGIGHGYTF. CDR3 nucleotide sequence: TGCGCCAGCAGCCAAGGGGGGATCGGCCATGGCTACACCTTC.

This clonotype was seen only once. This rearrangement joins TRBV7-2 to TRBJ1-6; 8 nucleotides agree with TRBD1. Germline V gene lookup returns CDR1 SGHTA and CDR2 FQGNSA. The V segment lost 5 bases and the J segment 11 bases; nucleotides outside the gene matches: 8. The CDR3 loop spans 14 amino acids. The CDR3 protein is CASSPQGGLPPLHF. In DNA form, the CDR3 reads TGTGCCAGCAGCCCACAGGGGGGCCTCCCACCCCTCCACTTT.

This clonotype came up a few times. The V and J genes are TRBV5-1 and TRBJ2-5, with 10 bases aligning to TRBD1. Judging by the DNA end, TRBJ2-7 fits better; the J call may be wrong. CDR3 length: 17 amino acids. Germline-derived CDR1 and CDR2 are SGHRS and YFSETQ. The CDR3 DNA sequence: TGCGCCAGCAGCTTGAGCAGTGAGGGACAGGGGAAGACCGAGCAGTACTTC. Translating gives CASSLSSEGQGKTEQYF.

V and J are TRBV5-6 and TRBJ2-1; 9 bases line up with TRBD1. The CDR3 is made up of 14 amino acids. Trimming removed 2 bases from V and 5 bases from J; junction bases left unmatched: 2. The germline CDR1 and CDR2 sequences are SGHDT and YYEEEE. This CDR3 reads CASSFGDRDNEQFF. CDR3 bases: TGTGCCAGCAGCTTTGGGGACAGGGACAATGAGCAGTTCTTC.

The CDR3 here is CASSQERRQGPYNEQFF. The CDR3 coding sequence is TGTGCCAGCAGCCAAGAAAGGCGACAAGGACCTTACAATGAGCAGTTCTTC. The V call is TRBV3-1, the J call TRBJ2-1, with unresolved D. The CDR3 length is 17 residues. V was cut by 0 bases and J by 4 bases, with 16 bases left in between. Looked up from germline, CDR1 is LGHDT and CDR2 is YNNKEL (reference sequence).

The CDR3 loop is CASSEQTDNYGYTF. CDR3 DNA sequence: TGTGCCAGCAGCGAGCAGACTGATAACTATGGCTACACCTTC. This chain connects TRBV9 to TRBJ1-2; no clear D. Germline V lookup: CDR1 SGDLS, CDR2 YYNGEE. V lost 3 bases to trimming and J lost 1 base, with 10 bases between them. CDR3 length equals 14 residues.

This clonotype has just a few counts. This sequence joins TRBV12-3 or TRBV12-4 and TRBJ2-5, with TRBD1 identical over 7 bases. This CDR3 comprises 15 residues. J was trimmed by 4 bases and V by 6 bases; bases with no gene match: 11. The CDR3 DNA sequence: TGTGCCAGCAGACGAGCTGACAGGGTGAGAGAGACCCAGTACTTC. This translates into CASRRADRVRETQYF.

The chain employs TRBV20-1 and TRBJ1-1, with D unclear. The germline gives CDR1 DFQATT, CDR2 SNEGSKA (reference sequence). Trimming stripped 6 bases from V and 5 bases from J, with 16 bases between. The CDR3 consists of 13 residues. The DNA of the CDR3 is TGCAGTGCCGGAGGCGGGGTGGGAACTGAAGCTTTCTTT. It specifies CSAGGGVGTEAFF.

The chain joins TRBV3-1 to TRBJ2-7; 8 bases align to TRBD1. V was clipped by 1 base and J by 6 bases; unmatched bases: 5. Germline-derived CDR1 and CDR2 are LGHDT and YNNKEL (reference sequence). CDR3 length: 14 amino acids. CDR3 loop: CASSQGTGNGEQYF. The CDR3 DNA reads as TGTGCCAGCAGCCAAGGGACAGGGAACGGCGAGCAGTACTTC.